These 6 T cell receptor beta chains share one sample of origin, sequenced in a study of T cell changes during pregnancy in multiple sclerosis. TCRdb's table, derived via immunoSEQ multiplex PCR, lists solely in-frame clones and lacks some. The data show 100,000 or so clones, approximately 94% seen once. Sequencing used peripheral blood, obtained in the third trimester of pregnancy. Receptor source: a female donor with multiple sclerosis, enrolled in a pregnancy study.

The chain links TRBV30 to TRBJ2-4, with 9 bases identical to TRBD1. The CDR3 loop spans 17 amino acids. Germline CDR1 GTSNPN, CDR2 SVGIG (reference sequence). With 3 bases clipped from V and 2 bases from J, the junction kept 11 bases outside the gene matches. The CDR3 sequence is CAWREFTGGGTKNIQYF. The CDR3 DNA follows: TGTGCCTGGAGAGAATTCACAGGGGGCGGGACCAAAAACATTCAGTACTTC. The whole variable domain, filled in from reference TRBV30 and TRBJ2-4, reads SQTIHQWPATLVQPVGSPLSLECTVEGTSNPNLYWYRQAAGRGLQLLFYSVGIGQISSEVPQNLSASRPQDRQFILSSKKLLLSDSGFYLCAWREFTGGGTKNIQYFGAGTRLSVL.

The genes are TRBV18 and TRBJ2-6; tentatively, D is TRBD1 (6 bases). Trimming stripped 4 bases from V and 2 bases from J, with 18 bases between. The CDR3 totals 18 residues. Germline loops: CDR1 KGHSH, CDR2 LQKENI. CDR3 coding DNA: TGTGCCAGCTCACGAGAACAGGGATGGGGTACTGGGGCCAACGTCCTGACTTTC. This translates into CASSREQGWGTGANVLTF.

The chain employs TRBV6-5 and TRBJ2-7; 11 bases match TRBD1. This CDR3 spans 15 amino acids. Germline assignment: CDR1 MNHEY and CDR2 SVGAGI. V shed 6 bases and J 1 base; nucleotides not matched to a gene: 5. Here the CDR3 reads CASSFGTGGSYEQYF. The CDR3 DNA is TGTGCCAGCAGCTTCGGGACAGGGGGATCCTACGAGCAGTACTTC.

The chain uses TRBV7-9 and TRBJ1-5; no clear D. The V gene's germline CDR1 is SEHNR and CDR2 FQNEAQ (reference sequence). Trimming shortened V by 8 bases and J by 0 bases, and 11 bases separated the two germline ends. CDR3 length equals 14 residues. For the CDR3, the DNA is TGTGCCAGCCGCCAGGAGGGTAGCAATCAGCCCCAGCATTTT. Protein sequence: CASRQEGSNQPQHF.

This clone was seen once. V and J are TRBV28 and TRBJ1-1; 10 nucleotides agree with TRBD1. CDR1 and CDR2 from the germline V gene are MDHEN and SYDVKM. V trimming: 4 bases; J trimming: 1 base; junction bases outside the gene matches: 6. The length of the CDR3 is 16 residues. The CDR3 nucleotides read TGTGCCAGCAGTTCTATCCGGGACAGGGGGAACACTGAAGCTTTCTTT. It encodes CASSSIRDRGNTEAFF.

This clone appeared once. The J gene is TRBJ1-1, the V gene TRBV5-1, with D unresolved. This CDR3 is 14 amino acids long. Per germline, CDR1 SGHRS and CDR2 YFSETQ. Trimming pared 3 bases from V and 5 bases from J, leaving 14 bases between. The CDR3 protein is CASSSYGRGTEAFF. CDR3 coding DNA: TGCGCCAGCAGCTCTTACGGCCGAGGGACTGAAGCTTTCTTT.